The T cell receptor beta chain described here comes from a study of early T cells in non-severe SARS-CoV-2 infection. Study-level information: Sequencing was performed on bulk RNA from unsorted whole blood, leaving chains unpaired. Findings of the study overall: Using VDJdb, the matching emphasized anti-spike CD8 responses while missing private and CD4 specificities.

Regarding this clonotype: Its antigen is not known.

Individually, cDNA molecules had unique molecular identifiers attached to them. From the 5' RACE reads, TCRdb called clonotypes with MiXCR, one entry per CDR3 protein. The sample has more than 45,000 distinct CDR3 sequences, approximately 13% seen once; the top ten hold less than 4.5%. Germline CDR1 reads MDHEN; CDR2 reads SYDVKM. V lost 4 bases and J lost 5; bases outside the gene matches: 13. This CDR3 is 17 amino acids long. Specimen: whole blood. V is TRBV28 and J is TRBJ2-3, with 9 bases that match TRBD2. The sequence was obtained from an adult who was a healthcare worker with PCR-confirmed SARS-CoV-2 infection or an uninfected control (not recorded which). The CDR3 reads CASSSTSWREGEDTQYF. The CDR3 DNA reads as TGTGCCAGCAGTTCCACGTCCTGGCGGGAGGGAGAAGATACGCAGTATTTT.